A selection of T cell receptor beta chains follows, all from one sample in a study of blood T cell repertoires in COVID-19. The assay was immunoSEQ multiplex PCR, and TCRdb's table has in-frame clones only and misses some. The repertoire holds roughly 300,000 clones, with 85% as singletons. The source material was peripheral blood. These TCRs come from a human donor in a cohort sampled during active COVID-19. Each CDR3 is given with its conserved first and last residue. D genes are given only for firm matches.

J: TRBJ1-2; V: TRBV6-1; D: TRBD1; CDR3: CASSVIGGQGSGSGYGYTF
J: TRBJ1-6; V: TRBV30; D: NA; CDR3: CAWSVLFGPGVSPLHF
J: TRBJ2-5; V: TRBV18; D: TRBD1; CDR3: CASSPDRAETQYF
J: TRBJ2-3; V: TRBV6-5; D: TRBD2; CDR3: CASSKGTSYSDTQYF
J: TRBJ2-2; V: TRBV6-4; D: TRBD1; CDR3: CASSRTGTANTGELFF
J: TRBJ2-1; V: TRBV29-1; D: NA; CDR3: CSVAEGATLNEQFF
J: TRBJ1-2; V: TRBV19; D: TRBD1; CDR3: CASSIGTGDGYTF
J: TRBJ1-2; V: TRBV30; D: TRBD1; CDR3: CAWSVDRDTGYTF
J: TRBJ2-5; V: TRBV3-1/TRBV3-2; D: NA; CDR3: CASSQDFQETQYF
J: TRBJ1-5; V: TRBV3-1/TRBV3-2; D: TRBD1; CDR3: CASSQAGQGNQPQHF
J: TRBJ2-7; V: TRBV5-1; D: NA; CDR3: CASSQGQTYEQYF
J: TRBJ1-2; V: TRBV5-4; D: TRBD1; CDR3: CASSLTGAANYGYTF
J: TRBJ2-3; V: TRBV7-3; D: TRBD1; CDR3: CASSFPGQGPDTQYF
J: TRBJ2-2; V: TRBV27; D: NA; CDR3: CASSFLVGGVGELFF
J: TRBJ2-1; V: TRBV19; D: NA; CDR3: CASSIGRGKPYNEQFF
J: TRBJ2-7; V: TRBV7-9; D: TRBD2; CDR3: CASLAGNYEQYF
J: TRBJ1-1; V: TRBV6-6; D: TRBD1; CDR3: CASSYSRTGEAFF
J: TRBJ1-6; V: TRBV2; D: TRBD1; CDR3: CASRGETDRADSPLHF
J: TRBJ2-5; V: TRBV5-1; D: TRBD2; CDR3: CASSKTSGRETQYF